This T cell receptor beta chain was documented in a study of human T cells and chemical hapten exposure. Overall study context: Small pooled library volume differences chiefly drove per-sample TCR yield variation.

Study observations and caveats: Sensitizing to DPC left TCRs with a frequency above 1 in 1000 unaltered.

Time point noted: healthy volunteer bleed at 6 weeks. Total RNA was extracted from unfractionated whole blood. Looked up from germline, CDR1 is SQVTM and CDR2 is ANQGSEA. V shed 3 bases and J shed 1 base, with 15 bases lying between them. The CDR3 consists of 15 residues. What the library attached to individual cDNA molecules were unique molecular identifiers. Source study methods: Around 91,000 TCRs per sample was the median, with a range of 23,224 to 690,600. TCRdb ran MiXCR on the RACE reads and lists one entry per CDR3 protein. For this entry, the V and J calls and clone size follow TCRdb and not the study's own pipeline. In the table there are under 90,000 distinct CDR3 sequences, about 9% of which are singletons. Worth noting for this clonotype: The antigen remains unidentified.

This TCR was sampled from a male donor in good health. Some clones in this sample may be carry-over from other donors' samples. Material for sequencing was whole blood. The chain uses TRBV29-1 and TRBJ1-1; D is ambiguous. The CDR3 DNA sequence: TGCAGCGTTGAGGGTTGGGCAGCATCGAACACTGAAGCTTTCTTT. Its translation: CSVEGWAASNTEAFF. The whole variable domain, filled in from reference TRBV29-1 and TRBJ1-1, reads SAVISQKPSRDICQRGTSLTIQCQVDSQVTMMFWYRQQPGQSLTLIATANQGSEATYESGFVIDKFPISRPNLTFSTLTVSNMSPEDSSIYLCSVEGWAASNTEAFFGQGTRLTVV.